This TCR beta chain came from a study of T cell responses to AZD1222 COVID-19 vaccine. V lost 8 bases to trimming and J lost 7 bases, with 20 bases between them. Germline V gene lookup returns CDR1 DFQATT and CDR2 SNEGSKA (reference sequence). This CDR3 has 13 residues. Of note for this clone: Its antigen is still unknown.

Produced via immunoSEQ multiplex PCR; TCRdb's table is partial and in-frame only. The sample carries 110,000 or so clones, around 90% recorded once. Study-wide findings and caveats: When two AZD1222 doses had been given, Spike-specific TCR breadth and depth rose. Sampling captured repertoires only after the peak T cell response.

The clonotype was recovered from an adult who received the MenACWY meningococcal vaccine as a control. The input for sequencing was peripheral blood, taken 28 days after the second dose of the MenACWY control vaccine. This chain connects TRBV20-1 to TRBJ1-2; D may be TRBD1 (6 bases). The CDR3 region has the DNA TGCAGTACCAGTGTGGGGGCGGGAGGTGGCTACACCTTC. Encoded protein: CSTSVGAGGGYTF.